The source of this TCR beta chain is a study of blood T cell repertoires in COVID-19. Study details: Sites across the United States, Italy and Spain contributed samples from acute and convalescent COVID-19. From T cells, B-cell-depleted T cells, or PBMCs came the material, which was cDNA or gDNA.

Original methodology: Estimation of nucleated cell counts relied on the amplification of reference gene primers. The data were produced by immunoSEQ multiplex PCR, yet TCRdb's version contains in-frame clones alone and is incomplete. V and J calls and clone size are as listed in that table; D and trimming were resolved from the DNA. This table holds roughly 75,000 clones, 80% to 90% found once. V lost 2 bases and J 2 bases, leaving 13 bases between the germline ends. Germline CDR1 and CDR2: MDHEN and SYDVKM. CDR3 length equals 15 residues. Sequenced input: peripheral blood. The V and J genes are TRBV28 and TRBJ2-7, with D possibly TRBD1 on 6 matching bases. The TCR originated in a man in his 60s with acute or convalescent COVID-19. CDR3 bases: TGTGCCAGCAGTTTAACAGGGTTCGTCCCCTACGAGCAGTACTTC. Residues: CASSLTGFVPYEQYF. The variable domain in full, with the rest retrieved from reference TRBV28 and TRBJ2-7, is DVKVTQSSRYLVKRTGEKVFLECVQDMDHENMFWYRQDPGLGLRLIYFSYDVKMKEKGDIPEGYSVSREKKERFSLILESASTNQTSMYLCASSLTGFVPYEQYFGPGTRLTVT.